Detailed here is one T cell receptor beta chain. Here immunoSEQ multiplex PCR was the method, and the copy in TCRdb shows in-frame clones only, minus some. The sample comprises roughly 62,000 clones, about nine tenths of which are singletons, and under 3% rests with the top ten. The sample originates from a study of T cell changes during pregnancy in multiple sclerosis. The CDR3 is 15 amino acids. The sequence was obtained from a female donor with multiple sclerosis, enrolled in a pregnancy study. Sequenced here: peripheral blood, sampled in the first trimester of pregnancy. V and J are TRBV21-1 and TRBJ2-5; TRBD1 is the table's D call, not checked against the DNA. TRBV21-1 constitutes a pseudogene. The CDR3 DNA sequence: TGTGCCAGCAGCAATATTACAGGCCCAAGAGAGACCCAGTACTTC. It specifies CASSNITGPRETQYF.